This T cell receptor (beta chain) originates from a study of blood T cells in healthy people across ages. In germline, CDR1 is DFQATT, CDR2 SNEGSKA (reference sequence). The V segment lost 3 bases and the J segment 4 bases; nucleotides outside the gene matches: 6. The CDR3 sequence is 14 residues long. A J-beta primer mix and a sample-barcoded 5' primer were used in a second PCR of roughly 6 to 11 cycles. Tagging of each cDNA molecule was performed by a template-switch adaptor with 12 random nucleotides. There were at least 2.5 million CDR3-containing paired-end reads obtained from each sample. TCRdb redid the calling of the 5' RACE reads with MiXCR, one entry per CDR3 protein. Of about 1.4 million distinct CDR3 sequences listed, 59% are singletons.

Sequencing was performed on blood. The TCR was taken from a man aged 18 to 29 in good health. The chain recombines TRBV20-1 with TRBJ2-1; the match to TRBD1 covers 7 bases. CDR3 nucleotide sequence: TGCAGTGCTAGTTCGGGACAGATATACAATGAGCAGTTCTTC. This codes for CSASSGQIYNEQFF.